The 5 T cell receptor beta chains reported below all come from one sample, sequenced in a study of blood T cell repertoires in COVID-19. Libraries were prepared by immunoSEQ multiplex PCR; TCRdb keeps only in-frame clonotypes and omits some of them. Here the sample spans a few hundred thousand clones, around 84% being singletons. The sequenced sample consisted of peripheral blood. The receptors here all came from a woman aged 18-29 years with acute or convalescent COVID-19.

The chain is built from TRBV7-9 and TRBJ1-4, with 9 positions matching TRBD1. The length of the CDR3 is 15 residues. V shed 4 bases, J shed 6 bases, and the junction held 6 bases outside the gene matches. CDR1 and CDR2 from the germline V gene are SEHNR and FQNEAQ (reference sequence). DNA for the CDR3: TGTGCCAGCAGCTCCGGGACAGGGTTGTATGAAAAACTGTTTTTT. Its translation is CASSSGTGLYEKLFF.

The gene calls are TRBV6-5 and TRBJ1-1, with no clear D. The CDR3 spans 13 residues. Germline assignment: CDR1 MNHEY and CDR2 SVGAGI. V shed 7 bases and J shed 1 base, with 10 bases lying between them. The CDR3 is CASNTGGNTEAFF. The CDR3 bases are TGTGCCAGCAACACCGGAGGGAACACTGAAGCTTTCTTT.

This chain uses TRBV5-1 with TRBJ1-2, with 10 positions matching TRBD1. The germline gives CDR1 SGHRS, CDR2 YFSETQ. V lost 3 bases to trimming and J lost 8 bases; unmatched junction nucleotides: 13. The CDR3 loop spans 16 amino acids. CDR3 DNA: TGCGCCAGCAGCTCCCTTGTAGGGACAGGGGCGGGAGGCTACACCTTC. It codes for CASSSLVGTGAGGYTF.

The chain uses TRBV27 and TRBJ1-1, with D hard to call. The CDR3 is 14 residues long. Trimming removed 4 bases from V and 0 bases from J, with 9 bases in between. From germline, CDR1 is MNHEY and CDR2 SMNVEV (reference sequence). The CDR3 loop is CASSSTNMNTEAFF. CDR3 DNA: TGTGCCAGCAGTTCCACAAACATGAACACTGAAGCTTTCTTT.

The chain employs TRBV4-1 and TRBJ1-1; TRBD1 matches at 7 bases. This CDR3 contains 15 residues. The germline gives CDR1 MGHRA, CDR2 YSYEKL. Trimming cost V 2 bases and J 3 bases; bases outside gene matches: 6. CDR3 loop: CASSQLTGDDTEAFF. CDR3 bases: TGCGCCAGCAGCCAACTAACAGGGGACGACACTGAAGCTTTCTTT.